The source of this TCR beta chain is a study of T-cell reconstitution after alpha-beta-depleted transplantation in children. Trimming took off 3 bases at V and 1 base at J, with 15 bases between the two ends. This CDR3 spans 16 amino acids. Unique molecular identifiers featured in how the TCRbeta library was prepared. TCRdb re-analysed the PCR reads in MiXCR, keeping a single row per CDR3 protein. The sample holds 90,000 to 150,000 distinct CDR3 sequences, more than 20% seen once. Whole-study findings and limits: Where alpha-beta T cells came from about two months after transplant was reportedly several hundred expanded graft clones. Newly produced T cells mostly accounted for T-cell counts and diversity one year post-transplant.

About this clonotype: The antigen remains unidentified.

Sequenced material: PBMCs, mostly from graft donor cells, taken 180 days after TCRalphabeta/CD19-depleted stem cell transplant. This TCR was recovered from a male patient aged 2 to 9 who had a stem cell transplant for chronic granulomatous disease, so the T cells may come from the graft donor. The chain employs TRBV12-3 or TRBV12-4 and TRBJ1-1; D perhaps matches TRBD1 (6 bases). The CDR3, as DNA: TGTGCCAGCAGTTTTGGGAGGGGGTTCGGGAACACTGAAGCTTTCTTT. Its translation is CASSFGRGFGNTEAFF.